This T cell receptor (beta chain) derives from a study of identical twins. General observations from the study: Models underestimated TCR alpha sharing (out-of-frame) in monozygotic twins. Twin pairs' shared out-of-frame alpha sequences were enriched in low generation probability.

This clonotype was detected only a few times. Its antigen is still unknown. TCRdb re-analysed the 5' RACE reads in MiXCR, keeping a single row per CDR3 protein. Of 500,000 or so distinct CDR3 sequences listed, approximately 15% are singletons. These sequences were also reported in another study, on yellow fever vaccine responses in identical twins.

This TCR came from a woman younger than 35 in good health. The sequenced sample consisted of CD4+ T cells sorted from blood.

CDR3 loop: CASRAGPPAGTEAFF. DNA for the CDR3: TGCGCCAGCAGGGCTGGTCCCCCCGCCGGGACTGAAGCTTTCTTT. The chain uses TRBV10-2 and TRBJ1-1, with no clear D. Trimming removed 6 bases from V and 5 bases from J, with 19 bases in between. CDR3 length: 15 amino acids. Germline V gives CDR1 WSHSY, CDR2 SAAADI.